Below, 11 T cell receptor beta chains from the same sample are listed, as sequenced in a study of Ad26.COV2.S vaccination and SARS-CoV-2 variants. The treatment is: 15 to 20 received Ad26.COV2.S at low or high dose, single or two shots; five or six received placebo; per-sample allocation not given. It was on day 63 after the first vaccine or placebo injection that samples were taken. Assay used: immunoSEQ multiplex PCR; TCRdb lists only in-frame clones, some missing. The sample holds some 520,000 clones, around 88% seen once. This sample comprised peripheral blood, obtained in a trial of Ad26.COV2.S vaccine versus placebo. The receptors originated from a person aged 18-65 years who received the Ad26.COV2.S COVID-19 vaccine or a placebo.

Written as DNA, the CDR3 is TGTGCCTCCGCGGGGGGCTTGGATCAGCCCCAGCATTTT. Translated: CASAGGLDQPQHF. V is TRBV30 and J is TRBJ1-5; the D gene is possibly TRBD1 (6 bases). CDR3 length equals 13 residues. Germline CDR1 reads GTSNPN; CDR2 reads SVGIG (reference sequence). The V end lost 7 bases, the J end lost 5 bases, and 15 bases lay between the germline ends.

The V gene is TRBV5-1, the J gene TRBJ1-1; TRBD1 is a possible D gene (6 bases). Germline loops: CDR1 SGHRS, CDR2 YFSETQ. This CDR3 spans 14 amino acids. V lost 1 base and J lost 3, with 10 bases in between. CDR3 DNA sequence: TGCGCCAGCAGCTTGTCGGGGGGCCACACTGAAGCTTTCTTT. It specifies CASSLSGGHTEAFF.

There are a few counts of this clone. The chain couples TRBV7-8 to TRBJ1-6, with 7 bases fitting TRBD1. The CDR3 sequence is 16 residues long. Germline CDR1 is SGHVS and CDR2 is FQNEAQ. V trimming: 3 bases; J trimming: 7 bases; junction bases outside the gene matches: 9. The CDR3 coding sequence is TGTGCCAGCAGCTTCGTCGGGGGACAGACAAATTCACCCCTCCACTTT. This sequence encodes CASSFVGGQTNSPLHF.

CDR3 sequence reads: CASTESGARGNTIYF. The CDR3 DNA is TGTGCCTCCACGGAGTCGGGGGCGAGGGGAAACACCATATATTTT. The chain joins TRBV30 to TRBJ1-3, with D possibly matching TRBD1 (6 bases). V gave up 7 bases and J gave up 4 bases, with 20 bases separating them. CDR3 length equals 15 residues. CDR1 GTSNPN and CDR2 SVGIG come from the germline V gene (reference sequence).

The rearrangement uses TRBV6-5 and TRBJ1-2; no reliable D call. V dropped 6 bases and J dropped 4 bases, with 12 bases sitting between them. CDR3 length equals 13 residues. Germline CDR1 and CDR2: MNHEY and SVGAGI. This chain's CDR3 is CASSLQMGYGYTF. CDR3 in DNA: TGTGCCAGCAGCCTCCAGATGGGCTATGGCTACACCTTC.

This chain connects TRBV18 to TRBJ1-6, with 7 bases identical to TRBD1. V lost 6 bases to trimming and J lost 10 bases; unmatched junction nucleotides: 12. The germline gives CDR1 KGHSH, CDR2 LQKENI. The CDR3 consists of 15 residues. Here the CDR3 DNA reads TGTGCCAGCTCTAAGACAGCTCAGGGGGACTCACCCCTCCACTTT. This translates into CASSKTAQGDSPLHF.

CDR3 sequence: CATSRDPRSGNTIYF. The DNA of the CDR3 is TGTGCCACCAGCAGAGATCCCAGGTCTGGAAACACCATATATTTT. The rearrangement uses TRBV15 and TRBJ1-3; D not resolved. Per germline, CDR1 LNHNV and CDR2 YYDKDF (reference sequence). V shed 0 bases and J shed 1 base, with 7 bases lying between them. CDR3 length: 15 residues.

The gene calls are TRBV15 and TRBJ2-5; 12 bases are shared with TRBD1. Germline V gives CDR1 LNHNV, CDR2 YYDKDF (reference sequence). J gave up 5 bases and V 0 bases, and 19 bases lay outside the gene matches. CDR3 length: 21 amino acids. The CDR3 protein is CATSRDRGQGAGGTMVETQYF. CDR3 DNA sequence: TGTGCCACCAGCAGAGATAGGGGACAGGGGGCTGGTGGGACTATGGTCGAGACCCAGTACTTC.

The chain employs TRBV14 and TRBJ1-6, with D perhaps TRBD1 (5 bases). The V and J ends lost 3 bases and 7 bases respectively, with 10 bases between them. The CDR3 length is 14 residues. The germline gives CDR1 SGHDN, CDR2 FVKESK. CDR3 bases: TGTGCCAGCAGCCACGGGGCCGCGAATTCACCCCTCCACTTT. Protein product: CASSHGAANSPLHF.

The V gene is TRBV30, the J gene TRBJ1-5; D uncertain. Germline loops: CDR1 GTSNPN, CDR2 SVGIG (reference sequence). The CDR3 has 19 amino acids. V shed 7 bases and J shed 0 bases, with 28 bases lying between them. DNA for the CDR3: TGTGCCTTCGAAACAACGACACTTCACGGGGTTTATAGCAATCAGCCCCAGCATTTT. Amino acid sequence: CAFETTTLHGVYSNQPQHF.

The chain links TRBV28 to TRBJ1-5; D remains ambiguous. The germline V and J ends were trimmed by 1 base and 3 bases, with 7 bases remaining between them. Germline V gene sequence: CDR1 MDHEN, CDR2 SYDVKM. This CDR3 is built from 14 residues. The CDR3 sequence is CASSLSATNQPQHF. The CDR3 DNA reads as TGTGCCAGCAGTTTATCCGCCACCAATCAGCCCCAGCATTTT.